These 10 T cell receptor beta chains came from one sample sequenced in a study of graft-versus-host responses after intestinal transplantation. Only in-frame clones appear in the TCRdb table, and some are missing; sequencing was by immunoSEQ multiplex PCR. Of about 6,900 clones in the sample, around 23% were seen once. The source was alloreactive CD4+ T cells from a mixed lymphocyte reaction culture, collected before transplantation. The subset: CFSE-low proliferating T cells sorted from roughly 6-day pre-transplant mixed lymphocyte reaction (GvH or HvG direction). The receptors were sampled from a human patient who was an organ donor for intestinal transplantation.

V gene TRBV6-1 combines with J gene TRBJ1-2; maybe TRBD1 (5 bases). The CDR3 is 15 amino acids. Germline V gene data show CDR1 as MNHNS and CDR2 as SASEGT. V lost 7 bases, J lost 5 bases, and 20 bases lay in between. CDR3 nucleotide sequence: TGTGCCAGCACCATGAAAGTGGGACCGAGTTATGGCTACACCTTC. Its translation: CASTMKVGPSYGYTF.

The chain links TRBV18 to TRBJ2-3, with 8 bases that match TRBD2. Looked up from germline, CDR1 is KGHSH and CDR2 is LQKENI. The CDR3 spans 14 residues. Unmatched junction bases numbered 1, after V lost 1 base and J lost 4 bases. The chain's CDR3 is CASSPLAGPDTQYF. CDR3 sequence (DNA): TGTGCCAGCTCACCACTAGCGGGACCAGATACGCAGTATTTT.

The sample holds one count of this clone. This chain uses TRBV4-1 with TRBJ2-1; unclear D gene. This CDR3 is 16 amino acids long. The germline CDR1 and CDR2 sequences are MGHRA and YSYEKL. Trimming removed 0 bases from V and 4 bases from J, with 13 bases in between. The CDR3 sequence is CASSQDSASEYNEQFF. DNA for the CDR3: TGCGCCAGCAGCCAAGATTCGGCTTCTGAATACAATGAGCAGTTCTTC.

This clone has only a few counts. CDR3 DNA: TGTGCCAGCAGTTTGCTGGCAGGGGGCGACACTGAAGCTTTCTTT. Translated, it gives CASSLLAGGDTEAFF. The chain uses TRBV27 and TRBJ1-1; TRBD1 agrees at 8 bases. The CDR3 loop spans 15 amino acids. Per germline, CDR1 MNHEY and CDR2 SMNVEV (reference sequence). With 3 bases clipped from V and 3 bases from J, the junction kept 6 bases outside the gene matches.

This clone has more than one count but fewer than ten. The gene calls are TRBV7-9 and TRBJ1-6, with no clear D. The germline V gene has CDR1 SEHNR and CDR2 FQNEAQ (reference sequence). Trimming stripped 1 base from V and 9 bases from J, with 16 bases between. This CDR3 has 16 residues. Here the CDR3 reads CASSLEGGSVGSPLHF. Written as DNA, the CDR3 is TGTGCCAGCAGCTTAGAGGGAGGTAGCGTTGGTTCACCCCTCCACTTT.

The chain recombines TRBV7-3 with TRBJ2-4, with D perhaps given as TRBD1 or TRBD2 (6 bases each). Germline V lookup: CDR1 SGHTA, CDR2 FQGTGA. Trimming cost V 2 bases and J 6 bases, with 8 bases left between them. The length of the CDR3 is 13 residues. CDR3: CASSLGGRNIQYF. The CDR3 region has the DNA TGTGCCAGCAGCTTAGGGGGGCGAAACATTCAGTACTTC.

In this sample, this clone is medium-sized. The V gene is TRBV4-3, the J gene TRBJ2-1; 8 bases match TRBD2. The CDR3 is 16 residues long. After removal of 1 base from V and 10 bases from J, the junction contained 12 bases not matched to a gene. Germline V gives CDR1 LGHNA, CDR2 YSLEER. CDR3 region: CASSQVTGGPLPEQFF. The CDR3 DNA reads as TGCGCCAGCAGCCAAGTTACGGGAGGGCCTCTTCCGGAGCAGTTCTTC.

There are a few counts of this clone. V and J are TRBV10-3 and TRBJ2-5, with 10 bases identical to TRBD2. The CDR3 covers 14 residues. Germline CDR1 reads ENHRY; CDR2 reads SYGVKD. Germline trimming cut 8 bases from V and 2 bases from J; bases unmatched to any gene: 5. CDR3 DNA: TGTGCCATCGGGGGAGCGGGAGGGCAAGAGACCCAGTACTTC. Amino acids: CAIGGAGGQETQYF.

Points on this clone: With a much larger clone just one base away, this may be a read error. Additional DNA sequences in this sample encode the identical CDR3. This chain connects TRBV5-1 to TRBJ1-2; D is perhaps TRBD1 (5 bases). The CDR3 is made up of 17 amino acids. Per germline, CDR1 SGHRS and CDR2 YFSETQ. The V end was cut by 0 bases, the J end by 4 bases, with 19 bases between. This chain's CDR3 is CASSLGGTGVSTYGYTF. The CDR3 nucleotides are TGCGCCAGCAGCTTGGGGGGGACCGGGGTCTCCACCTATGGCTACACCTTC.

The rearrangement uses TRBV6-8 and TRBJ2-7; D remains unclear. V lost 5 bases to trimming and J lost 4 bases, with 15 bases between them. The CDR3 consists of 14 residues. Germline V gene lookup returns CDR1 MNHGY and CDR2 SAAAGT. Here the CDR3 reads CASSEMVPVYEQYF. The CDR3 coding sequence is TGTGCCAGCAGTGAGATGGTTCCCGTTTACGAGCAGTACTTC.